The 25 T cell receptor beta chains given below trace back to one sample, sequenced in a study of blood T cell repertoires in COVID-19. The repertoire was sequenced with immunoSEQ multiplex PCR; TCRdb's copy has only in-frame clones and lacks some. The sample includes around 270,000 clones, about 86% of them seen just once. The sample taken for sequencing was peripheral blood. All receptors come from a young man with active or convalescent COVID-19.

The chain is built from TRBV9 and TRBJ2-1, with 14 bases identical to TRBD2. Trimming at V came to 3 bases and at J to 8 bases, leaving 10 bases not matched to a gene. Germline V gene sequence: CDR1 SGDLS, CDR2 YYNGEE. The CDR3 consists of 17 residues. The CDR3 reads CASSAETSGGAFDEQFF. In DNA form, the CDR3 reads TGTGCCAGCAGCGCCGAGACTAGCGGGGGGGCTTTCGATGAGCAGTTCTTC.

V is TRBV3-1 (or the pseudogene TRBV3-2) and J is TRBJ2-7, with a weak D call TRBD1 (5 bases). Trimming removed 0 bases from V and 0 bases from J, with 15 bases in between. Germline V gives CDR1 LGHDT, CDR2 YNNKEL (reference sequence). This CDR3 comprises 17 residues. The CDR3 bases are TGTGCCAGCAGCCAAGATCTTCCTGGGGCCAACTCCTACGAGCAGTACTTC. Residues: CASSQDLPGANSYEQYF.

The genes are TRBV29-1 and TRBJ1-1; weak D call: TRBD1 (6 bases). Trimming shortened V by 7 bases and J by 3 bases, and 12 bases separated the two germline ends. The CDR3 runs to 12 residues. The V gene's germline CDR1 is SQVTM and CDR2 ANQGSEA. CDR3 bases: TGCAGCGCTGGGGGCGAGGACACTGAAGCTTTCTTT. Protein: CSAGGEDTEAFF.

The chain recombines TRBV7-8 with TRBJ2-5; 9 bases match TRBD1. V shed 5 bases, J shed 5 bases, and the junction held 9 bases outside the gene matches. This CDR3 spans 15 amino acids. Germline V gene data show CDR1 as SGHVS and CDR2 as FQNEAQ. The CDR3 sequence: CASSGGTGFMETQYF. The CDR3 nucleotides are TGTGCCAGCAGCGGGGGGACAGGGTTCATGGAGACCCAGTACTTC.

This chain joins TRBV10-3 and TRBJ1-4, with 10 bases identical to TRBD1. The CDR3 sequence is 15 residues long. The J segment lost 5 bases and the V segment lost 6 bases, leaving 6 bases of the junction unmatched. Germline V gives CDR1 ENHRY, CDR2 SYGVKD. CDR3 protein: CAIRPGQGTNEKLFF. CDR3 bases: TGTGCCATCAGACCGGGACAGGGGACCAATGAAAAACTGTTTTTT.

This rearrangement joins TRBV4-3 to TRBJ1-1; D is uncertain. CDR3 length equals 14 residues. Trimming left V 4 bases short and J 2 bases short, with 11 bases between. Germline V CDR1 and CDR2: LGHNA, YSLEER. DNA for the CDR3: TGCGCCAGCAGCCCGACAAGGCTAAACACTGAAGCTTTCTTT. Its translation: CASSPTRLNTEAFF.

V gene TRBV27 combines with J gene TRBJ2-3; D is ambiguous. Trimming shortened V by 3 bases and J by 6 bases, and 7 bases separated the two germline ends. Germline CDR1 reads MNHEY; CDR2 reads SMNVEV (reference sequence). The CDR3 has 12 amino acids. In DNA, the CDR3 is TGTGCCAGCAGTTTCGGTTACGATACGCAGTATTTT. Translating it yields CASSFGYDTQYF.

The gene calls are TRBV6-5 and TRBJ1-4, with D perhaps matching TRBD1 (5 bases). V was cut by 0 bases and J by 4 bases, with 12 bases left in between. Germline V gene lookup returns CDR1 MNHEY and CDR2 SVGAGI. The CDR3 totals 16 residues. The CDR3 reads CASSYSGHGLNEKLFF. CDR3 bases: TGTGCCAGCAGTTACTCCGGACACGGGCTTAATGAAAAACTGTTTTTT.

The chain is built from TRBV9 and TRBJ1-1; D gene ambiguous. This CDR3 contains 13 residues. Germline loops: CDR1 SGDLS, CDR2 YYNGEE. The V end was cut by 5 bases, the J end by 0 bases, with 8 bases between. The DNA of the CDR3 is TGTGCCAGCAGATCGGAGCTGAACACTGAAGCTTTCTTT. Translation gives CASRSELNTEAFF.

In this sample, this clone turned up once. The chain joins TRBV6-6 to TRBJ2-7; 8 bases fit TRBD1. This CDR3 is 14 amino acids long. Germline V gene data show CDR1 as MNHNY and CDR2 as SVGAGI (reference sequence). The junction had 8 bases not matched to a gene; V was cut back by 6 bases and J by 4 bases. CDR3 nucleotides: TGTGCCAGCAGGCGGGGACAGGCAGAATACGAGCAGTACTTC. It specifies CASRRGQAEYEQYF.

CDR3 sequence (DNA): TGTGCCAGCAGCTTGGACGGGTCAGATACGCAGTATTTT. As protein: CASSLDGSDTQYF. The rearrangement joins TRBV5-6 to TRBJ2-3; D is unresolved. Trimming took off 0 bases at V and 4 bases at J, with 6 bases between the two ends. Germline V gene data show CDR1 as SGHDT and CDR2 as YYEEEE. The CDR3 covers 13 residues.

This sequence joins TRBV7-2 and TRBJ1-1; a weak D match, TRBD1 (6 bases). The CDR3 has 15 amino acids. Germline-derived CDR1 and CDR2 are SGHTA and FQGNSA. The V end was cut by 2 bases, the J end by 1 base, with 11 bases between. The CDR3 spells CASSLRGIGNTEAFF. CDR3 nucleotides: TGTGCCAGCAGCTTAAGGGGGATCGGGAACACTGAAGCTTTCTTT.

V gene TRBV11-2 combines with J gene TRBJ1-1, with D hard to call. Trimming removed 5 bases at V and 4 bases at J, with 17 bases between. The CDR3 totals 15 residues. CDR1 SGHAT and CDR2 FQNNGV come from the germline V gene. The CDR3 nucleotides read TGTGCCAGCAGCACCCCTATAAACCCAGGCACTGAAGCTTTCTTT. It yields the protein CASSTPINPGTEAFF.

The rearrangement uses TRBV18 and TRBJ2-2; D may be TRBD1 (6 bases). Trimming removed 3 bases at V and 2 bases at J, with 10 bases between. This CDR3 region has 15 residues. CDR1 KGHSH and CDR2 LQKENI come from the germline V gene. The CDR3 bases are TGTGCCAGCTCACCGGGACAAATCAACACCGGGGAGCTGTTTTTT. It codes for CASSPGQINTGELFF.

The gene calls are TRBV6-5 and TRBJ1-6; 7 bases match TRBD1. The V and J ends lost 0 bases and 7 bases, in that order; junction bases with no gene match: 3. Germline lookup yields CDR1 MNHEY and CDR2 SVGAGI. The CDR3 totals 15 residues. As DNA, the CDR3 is TGTGCCAGCAGTTACTCCGGGACAGCAAATTCACCCCTCCACTTT. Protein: CASSYSGTANSPLHF.

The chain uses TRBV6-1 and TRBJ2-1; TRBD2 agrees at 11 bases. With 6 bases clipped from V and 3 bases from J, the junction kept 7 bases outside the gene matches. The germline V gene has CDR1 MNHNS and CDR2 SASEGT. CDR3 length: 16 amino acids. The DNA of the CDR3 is TGTGCCAGCAGGGAACCTAGCGGGGGGAACTACAATGAGCAGTTCTTC. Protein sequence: CASREPSGGNYNEQFF.

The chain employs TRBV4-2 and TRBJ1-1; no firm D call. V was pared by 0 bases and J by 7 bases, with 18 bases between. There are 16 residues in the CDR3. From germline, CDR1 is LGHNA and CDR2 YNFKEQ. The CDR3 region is CASSQDIRGGLGEAFF. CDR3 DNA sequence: TGTGCCAGCAGCCAAGATATTCGAGGCGGGTTGGGTGAAGCTTTCTTT.

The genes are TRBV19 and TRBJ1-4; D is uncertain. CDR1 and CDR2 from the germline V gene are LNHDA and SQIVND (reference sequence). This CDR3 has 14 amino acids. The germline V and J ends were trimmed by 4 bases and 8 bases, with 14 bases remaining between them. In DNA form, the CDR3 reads TGTGCCAGTAGTAAGCCGCACCAAGAGGAAAAACTGTTTTTT. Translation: CASSKPHQEEKLFF. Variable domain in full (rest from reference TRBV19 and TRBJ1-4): DGGITQSPKYLFRKEGQNVTLSCEQNLNHDAMYWYRQDPGQGLRLIYYSQIVNDFQKGDIAEGYSVSREKKESFPLTVTSAQKNPTAFYLCASSKPHQEEKLFFGSGTQLSVL.

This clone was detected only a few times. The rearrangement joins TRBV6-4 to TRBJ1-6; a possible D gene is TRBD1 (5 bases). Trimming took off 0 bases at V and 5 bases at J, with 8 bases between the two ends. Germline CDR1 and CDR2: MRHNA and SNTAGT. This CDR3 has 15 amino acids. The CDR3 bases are TGTGCCAGCAGTGACTCGGCAGGGAATAATTCACCCCTCCACTTT. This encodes CASSDSAGNNSPLHF.

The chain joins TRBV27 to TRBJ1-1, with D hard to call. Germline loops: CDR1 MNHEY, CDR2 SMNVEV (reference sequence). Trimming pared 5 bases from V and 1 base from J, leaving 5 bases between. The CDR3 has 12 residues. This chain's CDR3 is CASSTWNTEAFF. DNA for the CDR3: TGTGCCAGCAGTACTTGGAACACTGAAGCTTTCTTT.

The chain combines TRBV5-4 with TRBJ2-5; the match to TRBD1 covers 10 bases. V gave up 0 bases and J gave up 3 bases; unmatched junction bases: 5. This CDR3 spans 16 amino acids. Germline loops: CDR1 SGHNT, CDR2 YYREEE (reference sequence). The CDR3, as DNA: TGTGCCAGCAGCTTGGAGGGGGACAGGGGAAAAGAGACCCAGTACTTC. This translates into CASSLEGDRGKETQYF.

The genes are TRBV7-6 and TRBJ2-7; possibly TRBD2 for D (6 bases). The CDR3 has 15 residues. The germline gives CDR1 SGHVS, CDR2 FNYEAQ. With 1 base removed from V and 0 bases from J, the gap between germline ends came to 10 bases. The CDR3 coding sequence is TGTGCCAGCAGCTTAGAGGAGGGGCTCTCCTACGAGCAGTACTTC. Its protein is CASSLEEGLSYEQYF.

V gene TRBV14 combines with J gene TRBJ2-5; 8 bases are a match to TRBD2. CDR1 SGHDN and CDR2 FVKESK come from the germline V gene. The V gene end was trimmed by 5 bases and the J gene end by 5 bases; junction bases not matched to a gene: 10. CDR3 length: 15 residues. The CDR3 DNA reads TGTGCCAGCAGCGGAGCCGGGACTAGAGTCGAGACCCAGTACTTC. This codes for CASSGAGTRVETQYF.

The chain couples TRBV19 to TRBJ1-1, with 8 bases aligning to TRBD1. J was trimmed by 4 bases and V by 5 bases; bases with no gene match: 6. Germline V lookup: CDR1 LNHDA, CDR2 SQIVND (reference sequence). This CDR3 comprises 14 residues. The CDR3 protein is CASSSQGAGTEAFF. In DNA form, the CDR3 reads TGTGCCAGTAGTTCTCAGGGGGCCGGCACTGAAGCTTTCTTT.

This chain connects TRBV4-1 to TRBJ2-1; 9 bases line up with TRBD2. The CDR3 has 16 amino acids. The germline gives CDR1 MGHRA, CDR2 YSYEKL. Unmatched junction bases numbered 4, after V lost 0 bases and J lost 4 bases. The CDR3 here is CASSQDGSGGYNEQFF. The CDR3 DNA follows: TGCGCCAGCAGCCAAGACGGTAGCGGGGGATACAATGAGCAGTTCTTC.